These 30 T cell receptor beta chains were all obtained from the same sample, sequenced in a study of blood T cell repertoires in COVID-19 (dated by TCRdb to 2018 to 2020). Library preparation was by the immunoSEQ multiplex PCR assay. Entries here come from immuneACCESS through TCRdb and include only in-frame sequences with V and J called. Some clones fail to appear in such tables; in the studies checked, an unresolved V gene covers under half of the shortfall, and the cause of the remainder is unknown. The sample contains approximately 200,000 clones, around 85% of them found a single time. The ten largest clonotypes hold approximately 3% of the sample. The sequenced material came from PBMCs or T cells enriched from blood (not recorded which). These receptors were taken from a woman between 25 and 40 years old who had recovered from COVID-19.

This rearrangement joins TRBV28 to TRBJ1-2; 10 nucleotides match TRBD1. V gave up 3 bases and J gave up 4 bases; unmatched junction bases: 2. The CDR3 length is 14 residues. Germline-derived CDR1 and CDR2 are MDHEN and SYDVKM. CDR3 DNA sequence: TGTGCCAGCAGTTTCCGGGACAGGGGCTATGGCTACACCTTC. This gives the protein CASSFRDRGYGYTF.

This clone was recorded a few times. Here the CDR3 reads CASSIETGQVEGYTF. CDR3 nucleotide sequence: TGTGCCAGTAGTATCGAGACAGGGCAGGTTGAGGGCTACACCTTC. J is TRBJ1-2 and V is TRBV19; TRBD1 matches 7 bases. V dropped 3 bases and J dropped 8; count of bases not matched to a gene: 12. This CDR3 spans 15 amino acids. Germline lookup yields CDR1 LNHDA and CDR2 SQIVND (reference sequence).

The chain combines TRBV28 with TRBJ1-6, with D tentatively TRBD1 (6 bases). CDR3 length: 16 amino acids. Germline assignment: CDR1 MDHEN and CDR2 SYDVKM. Deletions cut 3 bases from V and 9 bases from J, with 18 bases between. The CDR3 DNA sequence: TGTGCCAGCAGTTTCGTAAGTGGGCAGGGGAGTTCACCCCTCCACTTT. Translation: CASSFVSGQGSSPLHF.

The chain is built from TRBV30 and TRBJ1-5, with unresolved D. V lost 1 base to trimming and J lost 4 bases, with 11 bases between them. CDR3 length: 14 amino acids. Germline CDR1 and CDR2: GTSNPN and SVGIG (reference sequence). CDR3 DNA: TGTGCCTGGAGTGCAGGACTTACAAATCAGCCCCAGCATTTT. It translates to CAWSAGLTNQPQHF.

The chain uses TRBV14 and TRBJ1-4; D is possibly TRBD1 (5 bases). CDR3 length: 16 amino acids. Germline-derived CDR1 and CDR2 are SGHDN and FVKESK. V lost 0 bases and J 6 bases, leaving 14 bases between the germline ends. The CDR3 nucleotides read TGTGCCAGCAGCCAAGATGATGCGGGGCCCCATGAAAAACTGTTTTTT. It translates to CASSQDDAGPHEKLFF.

J is TRBJ1-1 and V is TRBV25-1; D is unclear. The CDR3 sequence is 13 residues long. Trimming stripped 2 bases from V and 2 bases from J, with 6 bases between. Germline CDR1 reads MGHDK; CDR2 reads SYGVNS. CDR3 coding DNA: TGTGCCAGCAGTGAAGGGCATAACACTGAAGCTTTCTTT. It yields the protein CASSEGHNTEAFF.

CDR3 sequence reads: CASTDRGNTIYF. CDR3 in DNA: TGTGCCAGCACCGACAGAGGAAACACCATATATTTT. The chain employs TRBV28 and TRBJ1-3; D is perhaps TRBD1 (5 bases). Trimming took 7 bases from V and 4 from J, leaving 8 bases between them. CDR1 is MDHEN, CDR2 SYDVKM, per germline. The CDR3 totals 12 residues.

V usage is TRBV11-2 and J usage is TRBJ2-1; 7 nucleotides align to TRBD2. The ends lost 5 bases at V and 8 bases at J; junction bases unmatched: 9. CDR1 is SGHAT, CDR2 FQNNGV, per germline. The CDR3 is 14 amino acids. CDR3 protein: CASSLLGGVYEQFF. The CDR3 DNA sequence: TGTGCCAGCAGCCTACTTGGGGGGGTATATGAGCAGTTCTTC.

This CDR3 reads CASSGQGKYTEAFF. The CDR3 DNA reads as TGTGCCAGCTCAGGACAGGGGAAATACACTGAAGCTTTCTTT. The V and J genes are TRBV18 and TRBJ1-1; 9 bases line up with TRBD1. V lost 5 bases to trimming and J lost 3 bases; unmatched junction nucleotides: 4. The CDR3 consists of 14 residues. Germline V gene lookup returns CDR1 KGHSH and CDR2 LQKENI.

The chain uses TRBV2 and TRBJ1-5; D is uncertain. The germline gives CDR1 SNHLY, CDR2 FYNNEI. The CDR3 contains 14 residues. Trimming stripped 1 base from V and 5 bases from J, with 9 bases between. The CDR3, as DNA: TGTGCCAGCAGTGAAGTCGCGGGATATCAGCCCCAGCATTTT. This encodes CASSEVAGYQPQHF.

This sequence joins TRBV11-3 and TRBJ1-1, with D possibly being TRBD1 (5 bases). The CDR3 spans 14 residues. V lost 3 bases, J lost 2 bases, and 10 bases lay in between. Per the germline V gene, CDR1 is SGHNT and CDR2 is YENEEA. The CDR3 DNA reads as TGTGCCAGCAGCTTCGGGAGGGGCAACACTGAAGCTTTCTTT. Translated: CASSFGRGNTEAFF.

This clone was picked up a small number of times. This sequence joins TRBV5-1 and TRBJ2-1; weak D call: TRBD1 (6 bases). CDR1 and CDR2 from the germline V gene are SGHRS and YFSETQ. The CDR3 is made up of 13 amino acids. With 4 bases removed from V and 5 bases from J, the gap between germline ends came to 10 bases. The CDR3 nucleotides are TGCGCCAGCAGCGTACAGGGAAACAATGAGCAGTTCTTC. The encoded protein is CASSVQGNNEQFF. The entire variable domain, with the rest obtained from reference TRBV5-1 and TRBJ2-1, is as follows: KAGVTQTPRYLIKTRGQQVTLSCSPISGHRSVSWYQQTPGQGLQFLFEYFSETQRNKGNFPGRFSGRQFSNSRSEMNVSTLELGDSALYLCASSVQGNNEQFFGPGTRLTVL.

This chain uses TRBV7-2 with TRBJ1-1; 9 bases are shared with TRBD1. CDR3 length equals 14 residues. V lost 3 bases to trimming and J lost 3 bases; unmatched junction nucleotides: 2. CDR1 and CDR2 (germline): SGHTA, FQGNSA. The DNA for the CDR3 is TGTGCCAGCAGCTTGGGGACAGGGTACACTGAAGCTTTCTTT. It specifies CASSLGTGYTEAFF.

This clone was observed many times. The same CDR3 arises from other DNA sequences in this sample as well. J is TRBJ2-2 and V is TRBV6-4, with a weak D call TRBD1 (6 bases). Between the trimmed V and J ends, which lost 2 bases and 2 bases, there was a span of 6 bases. Germline CDR1 and CDR2: MRHNA and SNTAGT. This CDR3 is 14 amino acids long. The CDR3 loop reads CASSDGTNTGELFF. The DNA for the CDR3 is TGTGCCAGCAGTGACGGGACAAACACCGGGGAGCTGTTTTTT.

This chain links TRBV7-6 with TRBJ2-1; the match to TRBD2 covers 11 bases. The trim removed 5 bases at V and 3 bases at J, leaving 6 bases unmatched. This CDR3 is built from 16 residues. Germline V CDR1 and CDR2: SGHVS, FNYEAQ. As DNA, the CDR3 is TGTGCCAGCAGCGTCCTTAGCGGGAGGGTCTACAATGAGCAGTTCTTC. The encoded protein is CASSVLSGRVYNEQFF.

The chain couples TRBV7-2 to TRBJ1-6; maybe TRBD1 (5 bases). Trimming pared 4 bases from V and 7 bases from J, leaving 17 bases between. Germline CDR1 reads SGHTA; CDR2 reads FQGNSA. CDR3 size: 16 residues. The chain's CDR3 is CASSSLDLGGNSPLHF. The CDR3 DNA follows: TGTGCCAGCAGCTCCCTGGATCTGGGGGGAAATTCACCCCTCCACTTT. Together with reference TRBV7-2 and TRBJ1-6, the CDR3 gives the full variable domain: GAGVSQSPSNKVTEKGKDVELRCDPISGHTALYWYRQSLGQGLEFLIYFQGNSAPDKSGLPSDRFSAERTGGSVSTLTIQRTQQEDSAVYLCASSSLDLGGNSPLHFGNGTRLTVT.

The chain recombines TRBV6-4 with TRBJ2-1, with D tentatively TRBD1 (6 bases). The CDR3 loop spans 15 amino acids. Per germline, CDR1 MRHNA and CDR2 SNTAGT. Trimming shortened V by 5 bases and J by 0 bases, and 11 bases separated the two germline ends. As DNA, the CDR3 is TGTGCCAGCAGTCCAGACAGGAGCTCCTACAATGAGCAGTTCTTC. Amino acid sequence: CASSPDRSSYNEQFF.

The chain is built from TRBV3-1 (or the pseudogene TRBV3-2) and TRBJ1-6, with 7 bases lining up with TRBD1. There are 15 residues in the CDR3. V was pared by 1 base and J by 11 bases, with 8 bases of the junction left unmatched. Germline CDR1 reads LGHDT; CDR2 reads YNNKEL (reference sequence). The CDR3 sequence is CASSQGTGENPPLHF. In DNA, the CDR3 is TGTGCCAGCAGCCAAGGTACAGGGGAAAATCCACCCCTCCACTTT.

The DNA for the CDR3 is TGTGCCAGCAGTTTTCGGGCAGGGCACGGCTACACCTTC. It specifies CASSFRAGHGYTF. This chain joins TRBV28 and TRBJ1-2, with D maybe TRBD1 (5 bases). This CDR3 has 13 amino acids. Germline CDR1 and CDR2: MDHEN and SYDVKM. The V end lost 3 bases, the J end lost 8 bases, and 13 bases lay between the germline ends.

This clone has a single count. The chain uses TRBV3-1 (or the pseudogene TRBV3-2) and TRBJ1-5; perhaps TRBD1 as D (6 bases). In germline, CDR1 is LGHDT, CDR2 YNNKEL (reference sequence). V shed 7 bases and J shed 0 bases, with 19 bases lying between them. The CDR3 has 17 amino acids. The CDR3 loop is CASKDRTSCVSNQPQHF. CDR3 DNA: TGTGCCAGCAAAGACAGGACCTCCTGCGTTAGCAATCAGCCCCAGCATTTT.

The chain links TRBV5-1 to TRBJ2-1; TRBD2 matches at 10 bases. This CDR3 is built from 16 residues. In germline, CDR1 is SGHRS, CDR2 YFSETQ. V shed 1 base and J 4 bases; nucleotides not matched to a gene: 5. This CDR3 reads CASSLPIAGGYNEQFF. CDR3 nucleotide sequence: TGCGCCAGCAGCTTGCCTATAGCGGGAGGATACAATGAGCAGTTCTTC. Full variable domain (remainder filled in from reference TRBV5-1 and TRBJ2-1): KAGVTQTPRYLIKTRGQQVTLSCSPISGHRSVSWYQQTPGQGLQFLFEYFSETQRNKGNFPGRFSGRQFSNSRSEMNVSTLELGDSALYLCASSLPIAGGYNEQFFGPGTRLTVL.

The chain carries TRBV28 and TRBJ2-5; D is uncertain. The CDR3 is made up of 11 amino acids. Germline lookup yields CDR1 MDHEN and CDR2 SYDVKM. Trimming took off 5 bases at V and 5 bases at J, with 6 bases between the two ends. For the CDR3, the DNA is TGTGCCAGCAGTGTAGAGGAGACCCAGTACTTC. The encoded protein is CASSVEETQYF.

The genes are TRBV27 and TRBJ2-3; tentatively, D is TRBD2 (5 bases). The ends were cut back, 6 bases at V and 0 bases at J, with 13 bases in the middle. This CDR3 comprises 15 residues. The germline CDR1 and CDR2 sequences are MNHEY and SMNVEV (reference sequence). The CDR3 nucleotides read TGTGCCAGCAGATTCGGGCGGGCCAGCACAGATACGCAGTATTTT. It encodes CASRFGRASTDTQYF.

The chain recombines TRBV7-6 with TRBJ2-1, with D possibly TRBD2 on 5 matching bases. Germline lookup yields CDR1 SGHVS and CDR2 FNYEAQ. Trimming cost V 2 bases and J 4 bases, with 12 bases left between them. The CDR3 is made up of 15 amino acids. In DNA form, the CDR3 reads TGTGCCAGCAGCTTAAGTGCCGGACTGTACAATGAGCAGTTCTTC. Residues: CASSLSAGLYNEQFF.

This chain uses TRBV6-5 with TRBJ1-2; tentative D call: TRBD1 (6 bases). Looked up from germline, CDR1 is MNHEY and CDR2 is SVGAGI. Trimming shortened V by 7 bases and J by 4 bases, and 13 bases separated the two germline ends. CDR3 length: 13 residues. The CDR3 nucleotides read TGTGCCAGCACCGAGGGGGGGGGCTATGGCTACACCTTC. It codes for CASTEGGGYGYTF.

This chain joins TRBV7-2 and TRBJ2-7; 8 bases align to TRBD2. The V and J ends lost 1 base and 2 bases, in that order; junction bases with no gene match: 7. The CDR3 extends over 16 amino acids. Germline V CDR1 and CDR2: SGHTA, FQGNSA. The CDR3 is CASSLVGSGAPYEQYF. The DNA for the CDR3 is TGTGCCAGCAGCTTAGTTGGTAGCGGGGCACCCTACGAGCAGTACTTC.

Only one count was recorded for this clone. The CDR3 coding sequence is TGTGCCAGCAGCCCAGCCATCGGGGGACGCCGTTCCCAAGAGACCCAGTACTTC. It is translated as CASSPAIGGRRSQETQYF. This chain links TRBV7-3 with TRBJ2-5; D is perhaps TRBD2 (6 bases). Trimming took off 5 bases at V and 1 base at J, with 23 bases between the two ends. Germline V gene sequence: CDR1 SGHTA, CDR2 FQGTGA. CDR3 length: 18 amino acids.

In DNA, the CDR3 is TGTGCCTGGAGTGTACCCCGGGGAGGCCTATACGAGCAGTACTTC. It yields the protein CAWSVPRGGLYEQYF. The chain recombines TRBV30 with TRBJ2-7; D might be TRBD2 (6 bases). The V end lost 0 bases, the J end lost 4 bases, and 16 bases lay between the germline ends. The CDR3 extends over 15 amino acids. Per germline, CDR1 GTSNPN and CDR2 SVGIG (reference sequence).

V gene TRBV9 combines with J gene TRBJ2-1, with no clear D. V gave up 2 bases and J gave up 5 bases, with 2 bases separating them. This CDR3 spans 11 amino acids. CDR1 SGDLS and CDR2 YYNGEE come from the germline V gene. CDR3 loop: CASSVNNEQFF. DNA for the CDR3: TGTGCCAGCAGCGTCAACAATGAGCAGTTCTTC.

The chain joins TRBV28 to TRBJ1-1, with unresolved D. CDR3 length: 12 residues. Trimming took 3 bases from V and 6 from J, leaving 8 bases between them. Germline V lookup: CDR1 MDHEN, CDR2 SYDVKM. The CDR3 DNA reads as TGTGCCAGCAGTTTGGGCTGGGCTGAAGCTTTCTTT. Amino acids: CASSLGWAEAFF.